This T cell receptor beta chain came from a study of spatial heterogeneity in lung cancer. Indicated time point: sample taken at primary tumor resection. Germline lookup yields CDR1 MNHEY and CDR2 SMNVEV (reference sequence). The V end was cut by 4 bases, the J end by 1 base, with 9 bases between. This CDR3 is 14 amino acids long. TCRdb re-analysed the 5' RACE reads in MiXCR, keeping a single row per CDR3 protein. This table has about 92,000 distinct CDR3 sequences, roughly 12% appearing once. The rearrangement joins TRBV27 to TRBJ2-3; D is unclear. The sequences come from PBMCs, collected at surgery. The sequence was collected from a male donor with early-stage non-small cell lung cancer. The CDR3 loop reads CASSSLWGTDTQYF. Here the CDR3 DNA reads TGTGCCAGCAGTTCATTGTGGGGCACAGATACGCAGTATTTT.